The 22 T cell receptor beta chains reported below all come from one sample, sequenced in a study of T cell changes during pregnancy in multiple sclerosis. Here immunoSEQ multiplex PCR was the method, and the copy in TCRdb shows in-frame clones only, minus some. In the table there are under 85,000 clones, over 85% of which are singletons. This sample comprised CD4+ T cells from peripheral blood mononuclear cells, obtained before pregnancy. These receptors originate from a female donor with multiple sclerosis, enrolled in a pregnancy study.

DNA for the CDR3: TGTGCCAGCAGATACGACAGGGCGGGAAATCAGCCCCAGCATTTT. It translates to CASRYDRAGNQPQHF. This rearrangement joins TRBV2 to TRBJ1-5, with 7 nucleotides matching TRBD1. CDR3 length equals 15 residues. Germline loops: CDR1 SNHLY, CDR2 FYNNEI. J lost 4 bases, V lost 6 bases, and 9 bases had no gene match.

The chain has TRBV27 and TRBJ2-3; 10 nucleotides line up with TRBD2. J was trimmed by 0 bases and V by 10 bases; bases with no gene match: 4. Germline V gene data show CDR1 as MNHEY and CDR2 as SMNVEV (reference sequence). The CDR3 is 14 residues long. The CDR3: CATRLAGSTDTQYF. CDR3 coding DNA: TGTGCCACCCGACTAGCGGGTAGCACAGATACGCAGTATTTT.

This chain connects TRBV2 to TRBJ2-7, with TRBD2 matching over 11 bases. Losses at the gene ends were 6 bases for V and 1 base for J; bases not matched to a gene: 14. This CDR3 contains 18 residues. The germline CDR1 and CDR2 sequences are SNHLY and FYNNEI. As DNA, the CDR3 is TGTGCCAGCAGGTTTACAGGGTCCGGGACTAGCGGATCCTACGAGCAGTACTTC. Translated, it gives CASRFTGSGTSGSYEQYF.

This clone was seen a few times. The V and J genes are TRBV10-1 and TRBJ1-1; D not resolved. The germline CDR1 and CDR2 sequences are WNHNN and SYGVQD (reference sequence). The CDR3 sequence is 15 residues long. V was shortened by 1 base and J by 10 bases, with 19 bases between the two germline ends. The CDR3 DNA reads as TGCGCCAGCAGTGAGTGGGCAGGAGGCGGCTCGGGAGCTTTCTTT. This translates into CASSEWAGGGSGAFF.

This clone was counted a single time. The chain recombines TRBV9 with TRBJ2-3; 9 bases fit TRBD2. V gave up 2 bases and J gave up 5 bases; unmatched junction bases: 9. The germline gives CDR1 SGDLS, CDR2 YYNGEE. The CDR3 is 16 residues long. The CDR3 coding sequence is TGTGCCAGCAGCGTTCTTCCGGGACTAGCACAAGATACGCAGTATTTT. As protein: CASSVLPGLAQDTQYF.

CDR3 nucleotide sequence: TGTGCCAGCAGCCCCCTGGGAGGGTCAAATGGCTACACCTTC. Amino acids: CASSPLGGSNGYTF. V usage is TRBV7-9 and J usage is TRBJ1-2; D gene ambiguous. Germline V gene lookup returns CDR1 SEHNR and CDR2 FQNEAQ (reference sequence). The CDR3 is made up of 14 amino acids. V gave up 5 bases and J gave up 6 bases, with 16 bases separating them.

Here the CDR3 reads CASSPLGGSTGYTF. The CDR3 coding sequence is TGTGCCAGCAGCCCACTCGGGGGGTCCACTGGCTACACCTTC. The J gene is TRBJ1-2, the V gene TRBV7-9, with D perhaps TRBD1 (5 bases). CDR1 is SEHNR and CDR2 is FQNEAQ in the germline V gene (reference sequence). The V gene lost 5 bases and the J gene lost 7 bases, with 17 bases spanning the gap. The CDR3 is 14 amino acids.

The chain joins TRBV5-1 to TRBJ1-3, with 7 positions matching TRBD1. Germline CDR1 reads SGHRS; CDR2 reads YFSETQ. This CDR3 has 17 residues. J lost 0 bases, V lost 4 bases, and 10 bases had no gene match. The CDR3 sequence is CASSLWTGQSSGNTIYF. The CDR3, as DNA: TGCGCCAGCAGCCTATGGACAGGCCAGAGCTCTGGAAACACCATATATTTT.

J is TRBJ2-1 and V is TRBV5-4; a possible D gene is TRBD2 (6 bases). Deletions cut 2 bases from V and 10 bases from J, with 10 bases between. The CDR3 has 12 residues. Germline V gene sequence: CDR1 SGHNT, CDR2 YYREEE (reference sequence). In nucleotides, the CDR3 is TGTGCCAGCAGCTTTCCGGGACTGGAGCAGTTCTTC. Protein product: CASSFPGLEQFF.

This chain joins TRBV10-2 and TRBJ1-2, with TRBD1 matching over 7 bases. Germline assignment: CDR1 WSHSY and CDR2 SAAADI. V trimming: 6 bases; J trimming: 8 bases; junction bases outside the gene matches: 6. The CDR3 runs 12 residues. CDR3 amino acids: CASRDRDKGYTF. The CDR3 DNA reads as TGCGCCAGCAGAGACAGGGATAAAGGCTACACCTTC.

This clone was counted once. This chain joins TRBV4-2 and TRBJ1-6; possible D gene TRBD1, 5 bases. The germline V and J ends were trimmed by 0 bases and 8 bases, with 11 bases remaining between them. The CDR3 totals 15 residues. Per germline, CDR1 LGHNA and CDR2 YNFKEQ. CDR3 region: CASSQELGRDSPLHF. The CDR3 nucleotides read TGTGCCAGCAGCCAAGAATTGGGGCGTGATTCACCCCTCCACTTT.

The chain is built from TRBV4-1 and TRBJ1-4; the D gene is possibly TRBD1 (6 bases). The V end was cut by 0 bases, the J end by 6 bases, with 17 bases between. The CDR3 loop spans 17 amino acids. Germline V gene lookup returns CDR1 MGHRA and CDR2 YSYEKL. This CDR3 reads CASSQDGRGGPYEKLFF. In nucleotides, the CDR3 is TGCGCCAGCAGCCAAGATGGGAGGGGGGGACCGTATGAAAAACTGTTTTTT.

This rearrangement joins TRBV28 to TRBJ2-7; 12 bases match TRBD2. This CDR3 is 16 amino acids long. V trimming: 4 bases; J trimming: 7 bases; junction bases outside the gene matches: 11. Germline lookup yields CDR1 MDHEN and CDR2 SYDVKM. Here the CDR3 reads CASSSLGLAGIGEQYF. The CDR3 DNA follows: TGTGCCAGCAGTTCCCTCGGACTAGCGGGAATCGGAGAGCAGTACTTC.

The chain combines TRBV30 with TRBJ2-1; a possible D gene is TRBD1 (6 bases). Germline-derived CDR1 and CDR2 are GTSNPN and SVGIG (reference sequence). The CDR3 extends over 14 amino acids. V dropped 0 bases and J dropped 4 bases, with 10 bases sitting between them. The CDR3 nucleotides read TGTGCCTGGAGTGTACAGGGAGTTTACAATGAGCAGTTCTTC. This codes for CAWSVQGVYNEQFF.

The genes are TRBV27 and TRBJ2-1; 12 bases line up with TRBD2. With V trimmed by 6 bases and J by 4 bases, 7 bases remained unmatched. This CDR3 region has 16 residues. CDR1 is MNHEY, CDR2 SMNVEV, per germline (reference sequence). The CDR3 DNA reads TGTGCCAGCAGCCTACAGACTAGCGGGAGTTACAATGAGCAGTTCTTC. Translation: CASSLQTSGSYNEQFF.

Here the CDR3 DNA reads TGTGCCATCAGTGAGCCAGGGACAGACTATGGCTACACCTTC. Its protein product is CAISEPGTDYGYTF. The V call is TRBV10-3, the J call TRBJ1-2, with 7 bases lining up with TRBD1. This CDR3 contains 14 residues. Germline V gene data show CDR1 as ENHRY and CDR2 as SYGVKD. V shed 2 bases, J shed 3 bases, and the junction held 3 bases outside the gene matches.

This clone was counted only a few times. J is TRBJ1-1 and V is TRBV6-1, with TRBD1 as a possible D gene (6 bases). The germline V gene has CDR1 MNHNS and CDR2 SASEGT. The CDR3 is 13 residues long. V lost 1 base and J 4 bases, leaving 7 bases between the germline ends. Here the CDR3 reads CASSEGGGTEAFF. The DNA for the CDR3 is TGTGCCAGCAGTGAAGGAGGGGGCACTGAAGCTTTCTTT.

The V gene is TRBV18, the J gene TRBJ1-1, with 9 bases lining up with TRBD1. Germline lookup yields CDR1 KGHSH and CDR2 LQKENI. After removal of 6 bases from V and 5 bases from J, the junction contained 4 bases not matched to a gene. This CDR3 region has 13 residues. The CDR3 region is CASSFGTGTEAFF. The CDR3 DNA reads TGTGCCAGCTCTTTCGGGACAGGGACTGAAGCTTTCTTT.

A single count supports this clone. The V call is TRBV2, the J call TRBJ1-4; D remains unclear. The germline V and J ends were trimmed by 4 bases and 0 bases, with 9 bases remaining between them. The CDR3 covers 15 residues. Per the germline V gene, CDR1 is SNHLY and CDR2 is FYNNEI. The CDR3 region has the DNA TGTGCCAGCAGTGCCAACGGAGCAACTAATGAAAAACTGTTTTTT. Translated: CASSANGATNEKLFF.

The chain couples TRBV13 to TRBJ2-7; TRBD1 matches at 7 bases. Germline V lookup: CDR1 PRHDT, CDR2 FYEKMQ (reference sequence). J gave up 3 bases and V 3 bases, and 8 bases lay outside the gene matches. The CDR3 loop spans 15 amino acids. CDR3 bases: TGTGCCAGCAGCTTTACTGGGACAGCCATCTACGAGCAGTACTTC. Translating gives CASSFTGTAIYEQYF.

This CDR3 is CAWTTGRRDTGELFF. CDR3 in DNA: TGTGCCTGGACGACAGGCCGAAGGGACACCGGGGAGCTGTTTTTT. The chain is built from TRBV30 and TRBJ2-2, with a possible D match to TRBD1 (6 bases). This CDR3 is built from 15 residues. The germline V and J ends were trimmed by 4 bases and 3 bases, with 15 bases remaining between them. Per the germline V gene, CDR1 is GTSNPN and CDR2 is SVGIG (reference sequence).

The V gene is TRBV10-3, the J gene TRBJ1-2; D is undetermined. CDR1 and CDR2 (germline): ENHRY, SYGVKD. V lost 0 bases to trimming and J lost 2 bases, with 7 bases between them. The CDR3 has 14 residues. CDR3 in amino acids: CAISESAVNYGYTF. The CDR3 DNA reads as TGTGCCATCAGTGAGTCTGCAGTCAACTATGGCTACACCTTC.